A selection of T cell receptor beta chains follows, all from one sample in a study of blood T cell repertoires in COVID-19. The repertoire was sequenced with immunoSEQ multiplex PCR; TCRdb's copy has only in-frame clones and lacks some. The sample lists 400,000 to 450,000 clones; 75% to 90% were seen once. The sequencing sample was made of peripheral blood. These receptors were taken from a woman aged 30 to 39 with active or convalescent COVID-19. The CDR3 runs from the conserved cysteine through the conserved F or W. A D gene is named only where the DNA matches it firmly. Clone size is given for some rows only: seen once, a few or many times, or a class if the clone is expanded.

V gene,clone size,J gene,D gene,CDR3 DNA,CDR3 protein
TRBV18,-,TRBJ2-7,-,TGTGCCAGCTCAGCCAGCTCCTACGAGCAGTACTTC,CASSASSYEQYF
TRBV18,-,TRBJ1-4,TRBD1,TGTGCCAGCTCACCACCGCGGACAGGGGAAACTAATGAAAAACTGTTTTTT,CASSPPRTGETNEKLFF
TRBV5-4,-,TRBJ1-2,-,TGTGCCAGCTCCCAGTCGACTAACTATGGCTACACCTTC,CASSQSTNYGYTF
TRBV18,-,TRBJ1-4,TRBD1,TGTGCCAGTTACGGGACAGGGGACACTTTGAATGAAAAACTGTTTTTT,CASYGTGDTLNEKLFF
TRBV12-5,-,TRBJ1-6,-,TGTGCTAGCCAACGAGGCCCCAATTCACCCCTCCACTTT,CASQRGPNSPLHF
TRBV19,-,TRBJ1-2,-,TGTGCCAGTAGTCTGGCGGGGCCAGGCTATGGCTACACCTTC,CASSLAGPGYGYTF
TRBV27,-,TRBJ1-2,TRBD1,TGTGCCAGCAAGACAGGGGATCGGAGTGGCTACACCTTC,CASKTGDRSGYTF
TRBV12-3/TRBV12-4,few,TRBJ2-7,-,TGTGCCAGCAGTTTTTCGCGGGGCTACGAGCAGTACTTC,CASSFSRGYEQYF
TRBV7-2,few,TRBJ2-3,-,TGTGCCAGCACCCTCCCTGGGCGCACAGATACGCAGTATTTT,CASTLPGRTDTQYF
TRBV11-2,-,TRBJ1-2,TRBD1,TGTGCCAGCAGAACAGGGGTTGGTAACTATGGCTACACCTTC,CASRTGVGNYGYTF
TRBV12-3/TRBV12-4,once,TRBJ2-3,-,TGTGCCGCCAAGCGGCGAAGCACAGATACGCAGTATTTT,CAAKRRSTDTQYF
TRBV5-1,-,TRBJ1-1,TRBD1,TGCGCCAGCAGCTTGGGGGCAGGGGGCAACACTGAAGCTTTCTTT,CASSLGAGGNTEAFF
TRBV20-1,-,TRBJ1-1,-,TGCAGTGCTAGACCTAACACTGAAGCTTTCTTT,CSARPNTEAFF
TRBV19,once,TRBJ2-5,TRBD1,TGTGCCAGTAGAGAGAGGGACAGGGGGGACGAGACCCAGTACTTC,CASRERDRGDETQYF
TRBV7-9,-,TRBJ1-6,-,TGTGCCAGCAGCAAGAGACAGGTCTGGAATTCACCCCTCCACTTT,CASSKRQVWNSPLHF
TRBV14,-,TRBJ1-3,-,TGTGCCAGCAGCCCGGGACCGGGAGCCGGAAACACCATATATTTT,CASSPGPGAGNTIYF
TRBV2,-,TRBJ1-5,-,TGTGCCAGCACGGCAGCGCTTGGAAGCAATCAGCCCCAGCATTTT,CASTAALGSNQPQHF
TRBV19,-,TRBJ2-7,TRBD1,TGTGCCAGCCGGGACAGGGCCCACGAGCAGTACTTC,CASRDRAHEQYF
TRBV12-5,-,TRBJ1-2,-,TGTGCTAGTGGTTTCCAGGGGTCTGGCTACACCTTC,CASGFQGSGYTF
TRBV5-1,-,TRBJ1-1,-,TGCGCCAGCAGCCGAGCCGCGGGGGGCACTGAAGCTTTCTTT,CASSRAAGGTEAFF
TRBV27,-,TRBJ2-2,TRBD2,TGTGCCAGCAGTTTACGACTAGCGGGAGGTTCCGGGGAGCTGTTTTTT,CASSLRLAGGSGELFF
TRBV6-5,few,TRBJ2-1,TRBD1,TGTGCCAGCAGTTACTCTGAGGGGGCCGGTGAGCAGTTCTTC,CASSYSEGAGEQFF
TRBV27,-,TRBJ1-5,-,TGTGCCAGCAGTTCTACAGCTTATCAGCCCCAGCATTTT,CASSSTAYQPQHF
TRBV7-8,-,TRBJ1-1,-,TGTGCCAGCAGCTTAGTAGCGGGGAGCACTGAAGCTTTCTTT,CASSLVAGSTEAFF
TRBV5-1,-,TRBJ2-7,TRBD2,TGCGCCAGCTCCAATGGGGAGGGCTCCTACGAGCAGTACTTC,CASSNGEGSYEQYF
TRBV2,-,TRBJ1-1,TRBD1,TGTGCCAGCACCGGACAGGGGGCTGAAGCTTTCTTT,CASTGQGAEAFF
TRBV7-2,-,TRBJ2-2,-,TGTGCCAGCAGTCCCGGCACCGGGGAGCTGTTTTTT,CASSPGTGELFF
TRBV27,-,TRBJ2-7,TRBD2,TGTGCCAGCAGTCCCTTGGGGGCTAGCGGGGGGGGATTTATCTCCTACGAGCAGTACTTC,CASSPLGASGGGFISYEQYF
TRBV6-5,-,TRBJ2-7,TRBD2,TGTGCCAGCATAGAGGCGGGAGCGCGGTACGAGCAGTACTTC,CASIEAGARYEQYF
TRBV7-9,-,TRBJ2-1,TRBD2,TGTGCCAGCACACAACTAGCGGGGGGCTACAATGAGCAGTTCTTC,CASTQLAGGYNEQFF
TRBV7-8,-,TRBJ1-5,-,TGTGCCAGCAGCCTAGGGTTATGGGACAATAATCAGCCCCAGCATTTT,CASSLGLWDNNQPQHF
TRBV21-1,-,TRBJ1-1,-,TGTGCCAGCAGCTTAACAGCCGGGACAGGGTCAAACACTGAAGCTTTCTTT,CASSLTAGTGSNTEAFF
TRBV2,-,TRBJ2-1,TRBD2,TGTGCCAGCAGCGTAGCGGGGGGGACCTCCTACAATGAGCAGTTCTTC,CASSVAGGTSYNEQFF
TRBV2,-,TRBJ1-1,-,TGTGCCAGCAGTGTAGAGGGTGGTCGGAGCACTGAAGCTTTCTTT,CASSVEGGRSTEAFF
TRBV5-1,-,TRBJ2-5,TRBD2,TGCGCCAGCAGCCTTGTGGGTCCGGGACTAGCGGGGCAAGAGACCCAGTACTTC,CASSLVGPGLAGQETQYF
TRBV6-5,-,TRBJ1-1,TRBD1,TGTGCCAGCAGTCGACGACAGGGGAACGCTGAAGCTTTCTTT,CASSRRQGNAEAFF
TRBV28,-,TRBJ1-2,TRBD1,TGTGCCAGCAGTTTCCAGGGGGCTCCAAACTATGGCTACACCTTC,CASSFQGAPNYGYTF
TRBV10-3,few,TRBJ2-2,TRBD2,TGTGCCATCGGACCGAGGACTAGCGGAAACACCGGGGAGCTGTTTTTT,CAIGPRTSGNTGELFF
TRBV4-1,-,TRBJ2-4,-,TGCGCCAGCAGCCTCGGTAACATTCAGTACTTC,CASSLGNIQYF
TRBV6-5,-,TRBJ1-5,TRBD1,TGTGCCAGCAGTACCGGGACAGGGGGCCAGCCCCAGCATTTT,CASSTGTGGQPQHF
TRBV10-1,-,TRBJ1-6,TRBD1,TGCGCCAGCAGTGAAGGACAGGGGAGTTCACCCCTCCACTTT,CASSEGQGSSPLHF
TRBV4-1,-,TRBJ1-2,-,TGCGCCAGCAGCCAAGGAGCGGGGGGCGCGGACTATGGCTACACCTTC,CASSQGAGGADYGYTF